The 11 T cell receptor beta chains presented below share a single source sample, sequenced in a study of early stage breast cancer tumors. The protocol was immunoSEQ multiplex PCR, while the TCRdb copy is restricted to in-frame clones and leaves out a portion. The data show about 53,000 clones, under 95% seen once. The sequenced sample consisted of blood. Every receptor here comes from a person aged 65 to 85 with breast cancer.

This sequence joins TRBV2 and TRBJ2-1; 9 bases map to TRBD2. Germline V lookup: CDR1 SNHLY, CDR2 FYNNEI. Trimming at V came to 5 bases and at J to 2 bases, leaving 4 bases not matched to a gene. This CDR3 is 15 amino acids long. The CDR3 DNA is TGTGCCAGCAGTCGTAGCGGGAGCACCTACAATGAGCAGTTCTTC. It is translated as CASSRSGSTYNEQFF. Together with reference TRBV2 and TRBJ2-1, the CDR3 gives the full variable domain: EPEVTQTPSHQVTQMGQEVILRCVPISNHLYFYWYRQILGQKVEFLVSFYNNEISEKSEIFDDQFSVERPDGSNFTLKIRSTKLEDSAMYFCASSRSGSTYNEQFFGPGTRLTVL.

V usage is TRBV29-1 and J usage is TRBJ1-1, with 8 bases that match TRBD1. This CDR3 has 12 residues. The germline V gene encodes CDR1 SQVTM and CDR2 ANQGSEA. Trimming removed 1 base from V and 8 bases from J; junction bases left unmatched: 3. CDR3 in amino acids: CSVEGQGLEAFF. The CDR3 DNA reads TGCAGCGTTGAAGGACAGGGGTTAGAAGCTTTCTTT.

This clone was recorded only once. The CDR3: CASSPQQGSSNQPQHF. The CDR3 coding sequence is TGTGCCAGCTCACCACAACAGGGGAGTAGCAATCAGCCCCAGCATTTT. The chain carries TRBV18 and TRBJ1-5, with 7 bases aligning to TRBD1. CDR1 KGHSH and CDR2 LQKENI come from the germline V gene. The CDR3 sequence is 16 residues long. The J segment lost 0 bases and the V segment lost 1 base, leaving 3 bases of the junction unmatched. Combining the CDR3 with reference TRBV18 and TRBJ1-5 gives the whole variable domain NAGVMQNPRHLVRRRGQEARLRCSPMKGHSHVYWYRQLPEEGLKFMVYLQKENIIDESGMPKERFSAEFPKEGPSILRIQQVVRGDSAAYFCASSPQQGSSNQPQHFGDGTRLSIL.

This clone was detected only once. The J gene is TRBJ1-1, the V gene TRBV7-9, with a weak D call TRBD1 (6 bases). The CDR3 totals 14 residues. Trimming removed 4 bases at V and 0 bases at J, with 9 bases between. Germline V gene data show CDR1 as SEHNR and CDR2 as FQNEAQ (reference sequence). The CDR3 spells CASSSQGMNTEAFF. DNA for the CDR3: TGTGCCAGCAGCTCACAGGGAATGAACACTGAAGCTTTCTTT.

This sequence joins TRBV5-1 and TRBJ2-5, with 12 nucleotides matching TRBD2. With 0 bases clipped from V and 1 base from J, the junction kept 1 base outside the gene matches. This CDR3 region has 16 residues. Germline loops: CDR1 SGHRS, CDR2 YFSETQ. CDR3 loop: CASSLGTSGVQETQYF. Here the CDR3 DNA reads TGCGCCAGCAGCTTGGGGACTAGCGGGGTCCAAGAGACCCAGTACTTC.

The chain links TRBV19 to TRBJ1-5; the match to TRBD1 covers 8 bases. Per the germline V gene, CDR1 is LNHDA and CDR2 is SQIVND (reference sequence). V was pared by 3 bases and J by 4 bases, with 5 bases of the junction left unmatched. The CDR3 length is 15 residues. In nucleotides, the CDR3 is TGTGCCAGTAGTATGTACCAGGGGGCGAATCAGCCCCAGCATTTT. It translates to CASSMYQGANQPQHF.

CDR3 amino acids: CASSTGGSSYNSPLHF. The CDR3 DNA sequence: TGTGCCAGCTCGACGGGGGGGAGCTCCTATAATTCACCCCTCCACTTT. The chain uses TRBV27 and TRBJ1-6; weak D call: TRBD1 (5 bases). The germline V and J ends were trimmed by 8 bases and 0 bases, with 14 bases remaining between them. Germline assignment: CDR1 MNHEY and CDR2 SMNVEV (reference sequence). The CDR3 contains 16 residues.

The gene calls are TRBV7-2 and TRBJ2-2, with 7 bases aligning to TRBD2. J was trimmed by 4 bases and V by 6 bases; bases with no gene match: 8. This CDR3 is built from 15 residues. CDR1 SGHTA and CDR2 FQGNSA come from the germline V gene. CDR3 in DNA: TGTGCCAGCAGACGAGCGGGGATCCTCACCGGGGAGCTGTTTTTT. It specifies CASRRAGILTGELFF.

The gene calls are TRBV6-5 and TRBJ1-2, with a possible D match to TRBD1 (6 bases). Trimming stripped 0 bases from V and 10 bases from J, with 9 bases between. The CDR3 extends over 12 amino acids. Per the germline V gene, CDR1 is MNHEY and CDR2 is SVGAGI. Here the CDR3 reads CASSYSGGLYTF. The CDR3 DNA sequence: TGTGCCAGCAGTTACTCGGGGGGGCTCTACACCTTC.

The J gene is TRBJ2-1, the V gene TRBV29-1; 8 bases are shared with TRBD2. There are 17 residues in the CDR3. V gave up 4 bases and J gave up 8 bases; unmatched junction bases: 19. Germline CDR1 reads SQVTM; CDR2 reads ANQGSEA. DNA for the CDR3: TGCAGCGTTGCCCGCCCTTCGGGGTTCGGGGGGGGCGATGAGCAGTTCTTC. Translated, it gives CSVARPSGFGGGDEQFF.

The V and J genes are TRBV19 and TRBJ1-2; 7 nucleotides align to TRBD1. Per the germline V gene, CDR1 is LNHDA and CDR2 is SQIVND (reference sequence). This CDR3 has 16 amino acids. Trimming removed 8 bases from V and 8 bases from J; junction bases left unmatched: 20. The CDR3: CASYRGGGDLGAGYTF. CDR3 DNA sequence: TGTGCCAGTTATCGAGGAGGGGGCGACCTTGGTGCCGGCTACACCTTC.